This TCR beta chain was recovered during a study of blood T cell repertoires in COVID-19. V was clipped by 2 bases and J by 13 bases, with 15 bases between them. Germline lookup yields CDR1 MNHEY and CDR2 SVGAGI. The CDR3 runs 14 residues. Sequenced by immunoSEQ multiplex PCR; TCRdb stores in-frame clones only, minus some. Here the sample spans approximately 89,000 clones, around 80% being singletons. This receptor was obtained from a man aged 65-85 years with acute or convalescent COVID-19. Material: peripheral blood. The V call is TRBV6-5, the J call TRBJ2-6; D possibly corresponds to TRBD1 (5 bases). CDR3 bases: TGTGCCAGCAGTTACAACGACAGTCCGAAAGTCCTGACTTTC. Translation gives CASSYNDSPKVLTF.